This T cell receptor beta chain came from a study of blood T cell repertoires in COVID-19. Study-level background: From the United States, Italy and Spain came samples of acute and convalescent COVID-19.

Original processing methods: The assay estimated nucleated cells by amplifying reference gene primers. The protocol was immunoSEQ multiplex PCR, while the TCRdb copy is restricted to in-frame clones and leaves out a portion. That table furnishes V, J and clone size, whereas the DNA furnished D and trimming. This table has a few hundred thousand clones, 88% appearing once. Unmatched junction bases numbered 4, after V lost 5 bases and J lost 13 bases. The CDR3 is 11 residues long. This clone was picked up a small number of times. Sequencing input: peripheral blood. The V call is TRBV12-3 or TRBV12-4, the J call TRBJ1-4; 7 positions agree with TRBD1. The receptor comes from a man aged 18 to 29 with active or convalescent COVID-19. The CDR3 loop reads CASSTGEVLFF. The CDR3, as DNA: TGTGCCAGCAGTACAGGGGAGGTACTGTTTTTT.